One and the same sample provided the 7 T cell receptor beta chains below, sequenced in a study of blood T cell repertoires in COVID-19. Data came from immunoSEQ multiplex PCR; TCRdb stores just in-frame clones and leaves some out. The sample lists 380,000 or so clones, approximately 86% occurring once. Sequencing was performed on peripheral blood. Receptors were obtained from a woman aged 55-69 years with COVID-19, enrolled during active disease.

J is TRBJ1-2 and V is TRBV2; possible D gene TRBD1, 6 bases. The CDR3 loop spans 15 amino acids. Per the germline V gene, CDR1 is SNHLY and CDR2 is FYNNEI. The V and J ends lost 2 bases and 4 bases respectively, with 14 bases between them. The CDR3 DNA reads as TGTGCCAGCAGTGAAAGGTGGGCAGGGGTCTATGGCTACACCTTC. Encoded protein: CASSERWAGVYGYTF.

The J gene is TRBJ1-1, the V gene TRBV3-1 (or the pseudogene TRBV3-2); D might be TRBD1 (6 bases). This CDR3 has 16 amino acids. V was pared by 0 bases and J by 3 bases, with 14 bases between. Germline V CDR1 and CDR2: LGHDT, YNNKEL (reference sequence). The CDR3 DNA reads TGTGCCAGCAGCCAAGACGGGGGGCCGAGGTACACTGAAGCTTTCTTT. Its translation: CASSQDGGPRYTEAFF.

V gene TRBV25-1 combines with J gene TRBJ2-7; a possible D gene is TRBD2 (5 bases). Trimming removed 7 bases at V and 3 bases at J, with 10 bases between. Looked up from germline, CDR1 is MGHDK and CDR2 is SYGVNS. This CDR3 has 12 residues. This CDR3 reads CASNEGNYEQYF. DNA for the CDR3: TGTGCCAGCAACGAGGGTAACTACGAGCAGTACTTC.

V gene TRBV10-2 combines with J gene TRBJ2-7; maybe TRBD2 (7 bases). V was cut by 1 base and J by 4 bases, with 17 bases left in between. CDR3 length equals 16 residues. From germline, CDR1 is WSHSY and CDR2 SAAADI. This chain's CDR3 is CASSELGGASGYEQYF. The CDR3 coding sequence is TGCGCCAGCAGTGAGTTGGGGGGGGCTAGCGGTTACGAGCAGTACTTC.

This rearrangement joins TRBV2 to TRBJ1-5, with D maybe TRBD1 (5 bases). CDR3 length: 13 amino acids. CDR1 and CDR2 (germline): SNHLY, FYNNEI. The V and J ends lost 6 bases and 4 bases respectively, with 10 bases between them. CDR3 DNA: TGTGCCAGCAGGGACATTACTAATCAGCCCCAGCATTTT. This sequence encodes CASRDITNQPQHF.

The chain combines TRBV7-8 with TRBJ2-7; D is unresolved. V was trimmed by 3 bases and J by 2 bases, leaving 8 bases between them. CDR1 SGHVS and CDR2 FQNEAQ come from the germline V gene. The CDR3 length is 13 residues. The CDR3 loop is CASSFESTYEQYF. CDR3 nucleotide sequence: TGTGCCAGCAGCTTTGAGTCTACCTACGAGCAGTACTTC.

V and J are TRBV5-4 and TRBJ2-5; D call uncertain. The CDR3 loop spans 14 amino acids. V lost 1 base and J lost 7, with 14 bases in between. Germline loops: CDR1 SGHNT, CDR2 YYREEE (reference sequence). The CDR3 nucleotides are TGTGCCAGCAGCTTGCGTAGTAGTTCTGGGACCCAGTACTTC. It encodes CASSLRSSSGTQYF.